The present entry profiles one T cell receptor (beta chain) with its context. This clone came up once. Its binding antigen is unknown. Base-call qualities are not available, and no considerably larger clone is one nucleotide away. This sample is drawn from a study of cytomegalovirus exposure and HLA in healthy donors (dated 2017 in TCRdb). About the study as a whole: An earlier analysis of some 500 of the donors reported 250 to 350 Gb of sequence data and about 100 million unique TCR beta sequences from some 180 million T cells. About 280 gigabases of sequencing data and approximately 91 million unique TCR sequences made up an early release that covered roughly 670 HLA-typed donors. Of the roughly 400 genotyped donors, around 81% fell in the genetic ancestry cluster associated with self-reported Caucasian donors. The aim of the study was to test whether cataloging public T cell receptors could identify signatures of past pathogen exposure. The study used immunosequencing to profile the T cell repertoires of hundreds of subjects and linked those repertoires to cytomegalovirus serostatus. In addition to the first cohort of several hundred subjects, a separate validation cohort of approximately 130 different subjects was used. To predict cytomegalovirus infection status, the study combined high-throughput TCR immunosequencing, statistical association of individual TCRs with disease status, and machine learning. A later analysis re-analyzed previously published TCR beta repertoires from roughly 600 donors and added high-resolution HLA genotyping to study TCR occurrence patterns. In the later analysis, no new phenotypic data were used to find candidate immune exposures; instead, reliance was placed on TCR beta sequences and their occurrence across donors. An earlier analysis of around 580 of the donors used high-throughput TCR beta sequencing to judge whether each TCR beta V gene segment behaved as functional or pseudogenic. Donor age, sex, ethnicity and CMV serostatus were compiled alongside the repertoire data. A later genetic analysis used genome-wide SNP genotypes for about three fifths of the 666 donors, treating that subset as a discovery cohort. Every discovery cohort repertoire had been produced on one sequencing platform. HLA typing included class I and class II loci at four-digit resolution. Typing coverage varied by locus: roughly 629-630 donors for A, B, C, DRB1 and DQB1; approximately 500 for DQA1; more than 600 for DPA1; about 450 for DPB1. Roughly 5 DR-DQ haplotypes were treated as single units for association and clustering because of strong linkage in the cohort. Across roughly 420 genotyped donors of the cohort, an average of approximately 240,000 unique TCR beta nucleotide sequences per donor were sequenced, and 15% to 20% of those sequences were non-productive.

Summary of the overall study and its limitations: Some IMGT-functional V segments, including TRBV6-2 and TRBV6-3, could not be told apart with the 87-base-pair reads, so those segments were excluded. Compared with equally common non-associated chains, HLA-associated TCR beta chains in a later analysis were more clonally expanded and had lower generation probabilities. A cluster of highly shared sequence variants was judged likely to be a technical artifact of the sequencing pipeline. In a later analysis, most CMV-associated TCR beta chains were found to appear HLA-restricted, with HLA associations seemingly driven largely by CMV exposure. A further reported finding was that TCR beta sequences accurately predicted the HLA-A and HLA-B alleles for most subjects in the first cohort. In an earlier analysis of 450 to 750 of the donors, most TCR beta V segments appeared in productive rearrangements about 87% or about 30% of the time, broadly matching IMGT annotations. The earlier analysis of nearly 600 of the donors excluded roughly 16 rarely observed V segments, including chromosome 9 orphons, because counts were too low. While some public TCRs were present in many individuals, most TCR sequences turned up only very rarely across donors. Roughly uniform sequencing depth across donors was assumed in presence/absence analyses, although this assumption may not hold. The classifier was reported to diagnose cytomegalovirus status with high specificity and sensitivity in both the original and validation cohorts. It was suggested by the authors that the approach could potentially be generalized to other disease states and immunological phenotypes. CMV serostatus was the only immune exposure information available for the cohort. In a later genetic analysis, a missense DCLRE1C variant was associated with V-gene and J-gene trimming of TCR beta chains, and the association was replicated in an independent cohort. Several of the top co-occurrence clusters appeared to be linked to parvovirus B19, influenza, CMV and Epstein-Barr virus, according to a later analysis. A few of the identified cytomegalovirus-associated TCR beta chains were confirmed in vitro to be specific for cytomegalovirus antigens. Because HLA typing was unavailable for some donors at each locus, only the typed subset was used in association tests. This cohort had only TCR beta chains sequenced, and the lack of alpha or paired-chain data limited which features could be detected. According to a later analysis, TCR association rates differed among HLA loci, with DRB1 alleles showing the most associated TCRs and HLA-C alleles showing the fewest. Correlated functional status among segregating V segments might be attributable to linkage disequilibrium, but an unknown experimental factor could not be ruled out. When HLA alleles, especially DR and DQ, strongly co-occurred, TCR associations were difficult to assign to individual alleles. A later genetic analysis reported fewer N-insertions in productive TCRs among donors in an Asian-associated ancestry cluster than the roughly 690-donor mean. In the study, approximately 150 TCR beta chains were listed as associated with cytomegalovirus. At a false discovery rate of 0.05, a later analysis linked 15,000 to 20,000 TCR beta sequences to specific HLA alleles.

The library was obtained by the immunoSEQ multiplex PCR assay. For the multiplex PCR, a mixture combining 60 forward primers for TCR Vbeta segments and 13 reverse primers for TCR Jbeta segments was used. Amplification of the CDR3 region of rearranged TCR beta genes was performed with a multiplex PCR assay on genomic DNA. The amplified TCR beta libraries were sequenced on the Illumina HiSeq System as 87-base-pair reads. Processing in the source paper ran as follows. A later analysis tallied approximately 87 million unique TCR beta chains across the roughly 610 repertoires, and approximately 12 million of those chains were shared by two or more donors. To remove PCR and sequencing errors, raw reads were error-corrected and collapsed into unique sequences using a nearest-neighbor algorithm that merged closely related sequences. CDR3 sequences were aligned to IMGT reference sequences to assign V, D and J gene segments. For a sequence to be retained, a match of at least six nucleotides was required to both a V gene segment and a J gene segment. A rearrangement was called productive if the CDR3 had no stop codons and remained in frame with V and J, and every other rearrangement was called non-productive. Following IMGT convention, CDR3 was defined as the stretch from the second conserved V-encoded cysteine to the conserved J-encoded phenylalanine. In an earlier analysis of around 540 of the donors, sequences lacking an unambiguous match to a single V gene segment were excluded. An earlier analysis of approximately 590 of the donors classified V segments as functional when productive rearrangements were above 56.7% and as segregating when the standard deviation between donors was above 5%. A statistical classification framework was built for diagnosing cytomegalovirus status from the catalog of TCR beta chain sequences. In a later analysis, TCR nucleotide sequences were compared against IMGT/GENE-DB human TR gene sequences so that V and J genes could be assigned. Using the TCRdist pipeline, a later analysis assigned CDR3 sequences along with most-parsimonious VDJ recombination scenarios. In a later analysis, each TCR beta chain was defined by its CDR3 amino acid sequence together with its V-gene family, and reads without a unique V-gene family were excluded. In a later analysis, 550 to 650 highly shared, low-generation-probability nucleotide sequences were removed to address suspected cross-contamination and a sequencing artifact. In a later analysis, a clonal expansion index was calculated for each public chain from normalized within-repertoire ranks of inferred template counts. In a later analysis, generation probabilities were computed using a VDJ recombination model fitted to out-of-frame rearrangements, and the results were checked against IGoR. In a later analysis, TCR-TCR, TCR-HLA and TCR-CMV co-occurrence was scored with hypergeometric tests, and a repertoire-size bias correction was applied to TCR pairs. A later analysis estimated false discovery rates by permuting HLA or CMV assignments 20 times. In a later analysis, co-occurring TCRs were grouped using DBSCAN, with TCRdist sequence similarity added in when clustering inside HLA-allele-positive subsets. For co-occurrence clustering, repertoires with fewer than 30,000 or more than 120,000 public chains were excluded, along with about five repertoires with anomalous nucleotide sharing. The source is immuneACCESS, and TCRdb retained only in-frame sequences with V and J called. Part of the clones is not carried over; for the studies checked, unresolved V genes explain less than half of this, and the remainder is unexplained. D and trimming were read from the DNA, whereas the V and J calls and clone size are those reported in that table. Counted in this sample were about 100,000 clones; over 60% of them appeared once. Roughly 9.3% of the sample is taken by the ten largest.

Including the terminal cysteine and phenylalanine, the CDR3 comprises 14 residues. Only the CDR3 part of the read is kept: 42 bases, read in frame from the first base. The junction shows trimming of 7 bases on V and 1 base on J, plus 10 bases between the germline ends. The CDR1 and CDR2 encoded by the germline V gene are MDHEN and SYDVKM. The cohort was made up of approximately 700 healthy bone marrow donors. At the time of sampling, all cohort members were nominally healthy, though unrecorded immune exposures were likely present. The donor was CMV seropositive and was included in the group of 250 to 300 seropositive cohort members. A peripheral blood sample was provided by each donor, and peripheral blood mononuclear cells were used for TCR beta sequencing. The Qiagen DNeasy Blood Extraction Kit was used to extract genomic DNA from the blood cell samples.

The sample consisted of PBMCs. This chain joins TRBV28 to TRBJ2-2; the D segment could be TRBD2, given 5 matching bases. The sequence came from a male donor in good health and CMV-seropositive. The CDR3 protein is CASILGQNTGELFF. The bases read TGTGCCAGCATACTAGGGCAGAACACCGGGGAGCTGTTTTTT.